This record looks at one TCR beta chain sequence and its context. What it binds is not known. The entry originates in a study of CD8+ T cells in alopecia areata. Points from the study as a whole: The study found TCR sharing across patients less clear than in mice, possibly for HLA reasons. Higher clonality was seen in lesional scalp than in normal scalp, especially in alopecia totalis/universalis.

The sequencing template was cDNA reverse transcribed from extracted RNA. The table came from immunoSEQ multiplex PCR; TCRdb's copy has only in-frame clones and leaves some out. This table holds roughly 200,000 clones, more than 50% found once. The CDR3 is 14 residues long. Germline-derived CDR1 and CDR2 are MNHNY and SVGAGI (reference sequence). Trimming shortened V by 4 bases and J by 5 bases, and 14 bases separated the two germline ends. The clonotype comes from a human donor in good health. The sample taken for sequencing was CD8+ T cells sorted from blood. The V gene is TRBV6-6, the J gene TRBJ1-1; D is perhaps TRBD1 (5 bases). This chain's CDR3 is CASSSWDPRTEAFF. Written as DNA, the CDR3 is TGTGCCAGCAGTTCTTGGGACCCCAGGACTGAAGCTTTCTTT.